Described below is a single T cell receptor beta chain sequence and its context. Its target is not known. Germline lookup yields CDR1 MDHEN and CDR2 SYDVKM. V shed 5 bases and J shed 0 bases, with 11 bases lying between them. The CDR3 contains 15 residues. This sample is drawn from a study of shared clonotypes between healthy human individuals. Findings and limits, study-wide: Represented genetic and exposure-history diversity was restricted by having few donors.

The protocol was immunoSEQ multiplex PCR, while the TCRdb copy is restricted to in-frame clones and leaves out a portion. The sample comprises about 490,000 clones, 79% of which are singletons, and approximately 12% rests with the top ten. The TCR comes from a woman aged 40 to 50 in good health. Some clones in this sample may be carry-over from other donors' samples. The sequencing input was PBMCs. The chain carries TRBV28 and TRBJ1-3; D perhaps matches TRBD1 (6 bases). The DNA for the CDR3 is TGTGCCAGCAGTACCGGACAGTACTCTGGAAACACCATATATTTT. It encodes CASSTGQYSGNTIYF. Full variable domain (missing parts from reference TRBV28 and TRBJ1-3): DVKVTQSSRYLVKRTGEKVFLECVQDMDHENMFWYRQDPGLGLRLIYFSYDVKMKEKGDIPEGYSVSREKKERFSLILESASTNQTSMYLCASSTGQYSGNTIYFGEGSWLTVV.